These 17 T cell receptor beta chains share one sample of origin, sequenced in a study of T cells in tumors and immune-related adverse events. Sequencing was performed with immunoSEQ multiplex PCR; in TCRdb, only in-frame clones are kept and a portion is missing. The sample has 4,100 or so clones, approximately 82% seen once; the top ten hold 21%. Here the sequenced sample was skin tissue, taken from a patient treated with anti-PD-1 therapy. The receptors shown here come from a female donor with metastatic renal cell carcinoma.

The chain uses TRBV27 and TRBJ2-2; D gene unclear. V was shortened by 8 bases and J by 6 bases, with 10 bases between the two germline ends. Germline V CDR1 and CDR2: MNHEY, SMNVEV (reference sequence). The CDR3 contains 12 residues. The CDR3 DNA is TGTGCCAGCCGAACTCGCGCCGGGGAGCTGTTTTTT. Residues: CASRTRAGELFF.

The chain employs TRBV7-6 and TRBJ2-2, with TRBD2 identical over 10 bases. This CDR3 spans 17 amino acids. The germline gives CDR1 SGHVS, CDR2 FNYEAQ. V lost 5 bases, J lost 1 base, and 7 bases stayed unmatched. The CDR3 DNA follows: TGTGCCAGCAGCGCGATGAGCGGGGGGGTGAACACCGGGGAGCTGTTTTTT. Its protein product is CASSAMSGGVNTGELFF. The full variable domain, completed using reference TRBV7-6 and TRBJ2-2, is GAGVSQSPRYKVTKRGQDVALRCDPISGHVSLYWYRQALGQGPEFLTYFNYEAQQDKSGLPNDRFSAERPEGSISTLTIQRTEQRDSAMYRCASSAMSGGVNTGELFFGEGSRLTVL.

The chain is built from TRBV4-2 and TRBJ2-6; D may be TRBD1 (6 bases). The V end was cut by 5 bases, the J end by 0 bases, with 14 bases between. CDR3 length: 17 residues. Germline assignment: CDR1 LGHNA and CDR2 YNFKEQ. CDR3 coding DNA: TGTGCCAGCAGCAATGGACAGATTGCCTCTGGGGCCAACGTCCTGACTTTC. Translated, it gives CASSNGQIASGANVLTF.

The table lists this clone with a count of one. The chain combines TRBV5-4 with TRBJ2-2; 7 nucleotides match TRBD2. J gave up 3 bases and V 4 bases, and 9 bases lay outside the gene matches. The CDR3 contains 16 residues. In germline, CDR1 is SGHNT, CDR2 YYREEE (reference sequence). CDR3 protein: CASSQAGLFHTGELFF. DNA of the CDR3: TGTGCCAGCAGCCAAGCGGGACTATTTCACACCGGGGAGCTGTTTTTT.

This chain uses TRBV5-1 with TRBJ2-7; 7 bases are a match to TRBD1. The CDR3 is 15 residues long. V trimming: 4 bases; J trimming: 3 bases; junction bases outside the gene matches: 10. The germline CDR1 and CDR2 sequences are SGHRS and YFSETQ. The CDR3 DNA reads as TGCGCCAGCAGCCAGATCCCGACAGGGATCTACGAGCAGTACTTC. This gives the protein CASSQIPTGIYEQYF.

J is TRBJ1-5 and V is TRBV15, with D hard to call. The germline CDR1 and CDR2 sequences are LNHNV and YYDKDF (reference sequence). The CDR3 runs to 13 residues. Trimming left V 3 bases short and J 0 bases short, with 3 bases between. This chain's CDR3 is CATSRNSNQPQHF. As DNA, the CDR3 is TGTGCCACCAGCAGGAATAGCAATCAGCCCCAGCATTTT.

This sequence joins TRBV4-1 and TRBJ1-2; D remains ambiguous. In germline, CDR1 is MGHRA, CDR2 YSYEKL. The CDR3 length is 15 residues. Between the trimmed V and J ends, which lost 1 base and 8 bases, there was a span of 17 bases. In DNA form, the CDR3 reads TGCGCCAGCAGCCAAGTAGTGAACGGGTGGTTGGGCTACACCTTC. As protein: CASSQVVNGWLGYTF.

The genes are TRBV27 and TRBJ2-7, with TRBD1 matching 8 bases. Trimming took 5 bases from V and 2 from J; bases not matched to a gene: 5. Looked up from germline, CDR1 is MNHEY and CDR2 is SMNVEV (reference sequence). The length of the CDR3 is 14 residues. The CDR3 loop is CASSPQGATYEQYF. In DNA form, the CDR3 reads TGTGCCAGCAGTCCCCAGGGGGCTACCTACGAGCAGTACTTC.

This chain joins TRBV5-1 and TRBJ2-3; 7 positions match TRBD2. Germline values: CDR1 SGHRS, CDR2 YFSETQ. V was clipped by 5 bases and J by 0 bases; unmatched bases: 0. The CDR3 runs 13 residues. CDR3 nucleotide sequence: TGCGCCAGCAGGACTAGCAGCACAGATACGCAGTATTTT. It codes for CASRTSSTDTQYF.

V and J are TRBV6-5 and TRBJ2-7, with a weak D call TRBD1 (6 bases). CDR1 is MNHEY and CDR2 is SVGAGI in the germline V gene. Trimming stripped 3 bases from V and 3 bases from J, with 12 bases between. This CDR3 has 14 residues. CDR3 DNA sequence: TGTGCCAGCAGTTATGGACAGCCTTTCTACGAGCAGTACTTC. Translation gives CASSYGQPFYEQYF.

This clone was seen only once. The chain uses TRBV27 and TRBJ2-7; D unclear. The V gene lost 3 bases and the J gene lost 5 bases, with 14 bases spanning the gap. The CDR3 contains 14 residues. CDR1 and CDR2 (germline): MNHEY, SMNVEV (reference sequence). The CDR3: CASSFDGNSDEQYF. The CDR3 DNA reads TGTGCCAGCAGTTTTGACGGAAACTCGGACGAGCAGTACTTC.

The chain is built from TRBV6-1 and TRBJ1-5; 9 positions match TRBD1. Per the germline V gene, CDR1 is MNHNS and CDR2 is SASEGT. V lost 3 bases and J lost 2; bases outside the gene matches: 5. The CDR3 extends over 16 amino acids. Here the CDR3 DNA reads TGTGCCAGCAGTGAGCGGACAGGGGCTCGCAATCAGCCCCAGCATTTT. Translation: CASSERTGARNQPQHF.

This clone appeared a single time. The chain uses TRBV5-6 and TRBJ2-7; 11 bases agree with TRBD1. Germline assignment: CDR1 SGHDT and CDR2 YYEEEE. V lost 1 base, J lost 4 bases, and 4 bases stayed unmatched. This CDR3 has 15 amino acids. The chain's CDR3 is CASSLPGQGGYEQYF. The CDR3 DNA follows: TGTGCCAGCAGCTTGCCGGGACAGGGGGGGTACGAGCAGTACTTC.

This clone was picked up a small number of times. The rearrangement links TRBV4-2 to TRBJ1-6, with unresolved D. CDR3 length: 16 residues. Trimming took off 0 bases at V and 11 bases at J, with 17 bases between the two ends. Germline CDR1 and CDR2: LGHNA and YNFKEQ. Here the CDR3 reads CASSQEPESRSPPLHF. As DNA, the CDR3 is TGTGCCAGCAGCCAAGAACCCGAATCCCGAAGTCCACCCCTCCACTTT.

The rearrangement links TRBV5-1 to TRBJ1-2; D not certain. Deletions cut 4 bases from V and 0 bases from J, with 10 bases between. The CDR3 runs to 14 residues. Looked up from germline, CDR1 is SGHRS and CDR2 is YFSETQ. CDR3 protein: CASSLQYSNYGYTF. CDR3 bases: TGCGCCAGCAGCCTACAGTATTCTAACTATGGCTACACCTTC.

In its sample, this clone was seen once. The gene calls are TRBV5-1 and TRBJ2-7; no clear D. The V gene lost 0 bases and the J gene lost 4 bases, with 5 bases spanning the gap. Germline CDR1 SGHRS, CDR2 YFSETQ. CDR3 length: 12 amino acids. This CDR3 is CASSLDLYEQYF. The CDR3 DNA sequence: TGCGCCAGCAGCTTGGACCTTTACGAGCAGTACTTC.

V and J are TRBV2 and TRBJ2-5; 12 bases agree with TRBD2. J was trimmed by 5 bases and V by 6 bases; bases with no gene match: 13. The V gene's germline CDR1 is SNHLY and CDR2 FYNNEI. CDR3 length equals 17 residues. The CDR3 nucleotides are TGTGCCAGCAGCGGAGGACTAGCGGGATGGGAGGAGGAGACCCAGTACTTC. It encodes CASSGGLAGWEEETQYF.